This T cell receptor (beta chain) was documented in a study of blood T cell repertoires in COVID-19. Study background: Samples of COVID-19 (acute and convalescent) were obtained from the United States, Italy and Spain.

Profiling relied on immunoSEQ multiplex PCR, and the TCRdb table lists in-frame clones only, not all of them. The repertoire holds around 290,000 clones, with approximately 90% as singletons. The TCR sequence derives from a man aged 40-50 years with acute or convalescent COVID-19. The sequencing input was peripheral blood.

CDR3 region: CASGSLPTVNYGYTF. The CDR3 coding sequence is TGTGCCAGCGGCTCCCTGCCCACAGTTAACTATGGCTACACCTTC. V is TRBV7-9 and J is TRBJ1-2; D is undetermined. Germline lookup yields CDR1 SEHNR and CDR2 FQNEAQ (reference sequence). V shed 8 bases and J shed 1 base, with 17 bases lying between them. The CDR3 runs to 15 residues.